The 5 T cell receptor beta chains given below trace back to one sample, sequenced in a study of STAT5B mutations in CD4+ large granular lymphocyte leukemia. Produced via immunoSEQ multiplex PCR; TCRdb's table is partial and in-frame only. Here the sample spans just under 35,000 clones, 65% to 70% being singletons. The sample comprised CD4+ T cells from blood buffy coats. The receptor set was obtained from a human donor in good health.

This clone came up a few times. The J gene is TRBJ1-4, the V gene TRBV9; 7 nucleotides line up with TRBD1. Germline V gene sequence: CDR1 SGDLS, CDR2 YYNGEE. This CDR3 is 15 amino acids long. V gave up 4 bases and J gave up 0 bases; unmatched junction bases: 3. The CDR3 coding sequence is TGTGCCAGCAGCCGCGGGACAGCAACTAATGAAAAACTGTTTTTT. It is translated as CASSRGTATNEKLFF.

The gene calls are TRBV4-3 and TRBJ1-5; 8 bases fit TRBD1. Looked up from germline, CDR1 is LGHNA and CDR2 is YSLEER. CDR3 size: 15 residues. With 4 bases clipped from V and 4 bases from J, the junction kept 6 bases outside the gene matches. The CDR3 bases are TGCGCCAGCAGCCTAGACAGGGGTTGGAATCAGCCCCAGCATTTT. Translation gives CASSLDRGWNQPQHF.

This clone was observed a few times. J is TRBJ1-1 and V is TRBV19; 9 positions match TRBD1. Germline V gene sequence: CDR1 LNHDA, CDR2 SQIVND (reference sequence). V lost 5 bases, J lost 10 bases, and 8 bases stayed unmatched. CDR3 length equals 13 residues. CDR3 sequence reads: CASSSRTGDAAFF. The CDR3 DNA follows: TGTGCCAGTAGTTCCCGGACAGGGGATGCAGCTTTCTTT.

In its sample, this clone was seen a few times. V is TRBV28 and J is TRBJ1-5, with a weak D call TRBD1 (6 bases). V shed 4 bases and J shed 3 bases, with 19 bases lying between them. The CDR3 has 17 residues. Per the germline V gene, CDR1 is MDHEN and CDR2 is SYDVKM. The CDR3 DNA reads as TGTGCCAGCAGTTCCCCCACCCCCGGACAGCCCAATCAGCCCCAGCATTTT. Amino acid sequence: CASSSPTPGQPNQPQHF.

In this sample, this clone is medium-sized. The CDR3 DNA sequence: TGTGCCAGCTCACCGGTCGCCCCGGCTGAAGCTTTCTTT. It translates to CASSPVAPAEAFF. The chain employs TRBV18 and TRBJ1-1; D remains unclear. Germline CDR1 reads KGHSH; CDR2 reads LQKENI. The CDR3 length is 13 residues. The V end was cut by 3 bases, the J end by 6 bases, with 11 bases between.